This TCR beta chain was sequenced in a study of regulatory T cells in long-lasting Graves disease. Across the study: Recently diagnosed Graves' patients had received antithyroid drugs for under 3 months.

The time point is: newly diagnosed GD, antithyroid drugs for less than 3 months. There was RNA extracted from PBMCs, and the TCR library was made from it. This clonotype turned up a few times. CDR1 is SNHLY and CDR2 is FYNNEI in the germline V gene. The V end was cut by 5 bases, the J end by 2 bases, with 9 bases between. The CDR3 runs 13 residues. Investigators prepared the TCR beta libraries by applying iRepertoire HTBI primers and Arm-PCR of CDR3 regions. A single record per CDR3 protein comes from TCRdb applying MiXCR to the multiplex PCR reads. Among 400,000 to 500,000 distinct CDR3 sequences listed, about 15% were seen once. These data were also reused for a study on T cells in Graves' hyperthyroidism and ophthalmopathy.

The sample here was peripheral blood mononuclear cells (PBMCs), taken at new diagnosis, from a patient treated with antithyroid drugs. The receptor was derived from a woman under 30 with Graves disease. This chain connects TRBV2 to TRBJ1-2, with D hard to call. The CDR3, as DNA: TGTGCCAGCAGTAAGGAGGAGAACTATGGCTACACCTTC. Translated, it gives CASSKEENYGYTF.